The 25 T cell receptor beta chains presented below share a single source sample, sequenced in a study of blood T cell repertoires in COVID-19. This table comes from immunoSEQ multiplex PCR, and its TCRdb copy is limited to in-frame clones, with some not included. Here the sample spans under 110,000 clones, roughly 92% being singletons. The specimen sequenced was peripheral blood. The receptor set was obtained from a man aged 50 to 60 with active COVID-19.

The V gene is TRBV10-3, the J gene TRBJ1-6; 7 bases are a match to TRBD1. CDR1 ENHRY and CDR2 SYGVKD come from the germline V gene. The CDR3 is 14 amino acids. V was pared by 6 bases and J by 5 bases, with 4 bases of the junction left unmatched. CDR3 sequence (DNA): TGTGCCATCAGGGGGACAGTGGATAATTCACCCCTCCACTTT. It codes for CAIRGTVDNSPLHF.

The CDR3 sequence: CASSPETVAKNIQYF. The CDR3, as DNA: TGTGCCAGCTCACCCGAGACAGTAGCCAAAAACATTCAGTACTTC. V is TRBV18 and J is TRBJ2-4, with D tentatively TRBD1 (5 bases). This CDR3 has 15 residues. The germline V and J ends were trimmed by 3 bases and 0 bases, with 9 bases remaining between them. Per germline, CDR1 KGHSH and CDR2 LQKENI.

V gene TRBV7-8 combines with J gene TRBJ2-2; 7 bases are shared with TRBD2. The V and J ends lost 10 bases and 3 bases, in that order; junction bases with no gene match: 11. This CDR3 is built from 15 residues. Germline V gene data show CDR1 as SGHVS and CDR2 as FQNEAQ. CDR3 in amino acids: CATSGLVGDTGELFF. DNA for the CDR3: TGTGCCACCTCCGGACTAGTGGGAGACACCGGGGAGCTGTTTTTT.

This clone showed up just once. The chain combines TRBV28 with TRBJ2-1; 10 nucleotides agree with TRBD2. Germline CDR1 and CDR2: MDHEN and SYDVKM. Germline trimming cut 6 bases from V and 0 bases from J; bases unmatched to any gene: 11. This CDR3 contains 18 residues. In DNA, the CDR3 is TGTGCCAGCAGGAGACTAGCGGGCCTCTTCAGCTCCTACAATGAGCAGTTCTTC. Translating it yields CASRRLAGLFSSYNEQFF.

This clone occurred once. The chain employs TRBV7-3 and TRBJ2-1, with a weak D call TRBD2 (6 bases). From germline, CDR1 is SGHTA and CDR2 FQGTGA. V was trimmed by 5 bases and J by 9 bases, leaving 8 bases between them. CDR3 length: 11 amino acids. The CDR3: CASSGGSEQFF. DNA of the CDR3: TGTGCCAGCAGCGGAGGGAGTGAGCAGTTCTTC.

This chain links TRBV2 with TRBJ1-2, with TRBD1 matching 8 bases. V was clipped by 6 bases and J by 3 bases; unmatched bases: 0. The CDR3 contains 12 residues. Per germline, CDR1 SNHLY and CDR2 FYNNEI. CDR3 nucleotide sequence: TGTGCCAGCAGGACAGGGGACTATGGCTACACCTTC. Translation gives CASRTGDYGYTF.

The rearrangement links TRBV6-1 to TRBJ2-1, with unresolved D. Trimming pared 1 base from V and 1 base from J, leaving 8 bases between. CDR3 length: 15 amino acids. Germline lookup yields CDR1 MNHNS and CDR2 SASEGT. CDR3 protein: CASSEVAVSYNEQFF. Here the CDR3 DNA reads TGTGCCAGCAGTGAAGTTGCAGTGTCCTACAATGAGCAGTTCTTC.

V usage is TRBV27 and J usage is TRBJ2-7, with 14 bases that match TRBD2. Germline V gene data show CDR1 as MNHEY and CDR2 as SMNVEV (reference sequence). After removal of 6 bases from V and 3 bases from J, the junction contained 10 bases not matched to a gene. The CDR3 length is 17 residues. The CDR3 nucleotides read TGTGCCAGCAGCGCGGGACTAGCGGGAGATAAGGTCTACGAGCAGTACTTC. It encodes CASSAGLAGDKVYEQYF.

The rearrangement uses TRBV6-1 and TRBJ1-2, with 7 bases fitting TRBD1. With V trimmed by 3 bases and J by 3 bases, 4 bases remained unmatched. The length of the CDR3 is 14 residues. CDR1 and CDR2 (germline): MNHNS, SASEGT. The CDR3 reads CASSERGQDYGYTF. CDR3 DNA: TGTGCCAGCAGTGAGCGAGGACAGGACTATGGCTACACCTTC.

V and J are TRBV28 and TRBJ2-4; 11 nucleotides line up with TRBD2. V shed 5 bases, J shed 3 bases, and the junction held 6 bases outside the gene matches. Germline lookup yields CDR1 MDHEN and CDR2 SYDVKM. CDR3 length: 16 amino acids. CDR3 loop: CASSPLAGGVKNIQYF. The CDR3 bases are TGTGCCAGCAGTCCATTAGCGGGAGGGGTCAAAAACATTCAGTACTTC.

This clone appeared once. The rearrangement joins TRBV4-2 to TRBJ2-3, with 8 positions matching TRBD2. This CDR3 is built from 16 residues. Germline lookup yields CDR1 LGHNA and CDR2 YNFKEQ. The J segment lost 1 base and the V segment lost 4 bases, leaving 7 bases of the junction unmatched. The CDR3 is CASSRPGLVGTDTQYF. In DNA, the CDR3 is TGTGCCAGCAGCCGACCGGGACTAGTTGGCACAGATACGCAGTATTTT.

The chain carries TRBV12-2 and TRBJ2-7; the D segment call TRBD2 is taken from the table without a DNA check. TRBV12-2 is a pseudogene locus. The CDR3 has 18 residues. The CDR3 region has the DNA TGTGCAAGTCGCTTAGTTCCCGGGACTATCCTGGGGGAAAACGAGCAGTACTTC. It yields the protein CASRLVPGTILGENEQYF.

The CDR3 sequence is CASSSRGGISYEQYF. The CDR3 DNA sequence: TGTGCCAGCAGTTCGAGGGGCGGGATCTCCTACGAGCAGTACTTC. This chain connects TRBV28 to TRBJ2-7; D is possibly TRBD2 (6 bases). In germline, CDR1 is MDHEN, CDR2 SYDVKM. V shed 4 bases and J shed 0 bases, with 13 bases lying between them. This CDR3 comprises 15 residues.

The chain combines TRBV15 with TRBJ2-2, with D perhaps TRBD1 (5 bases). Germline values: CDR1 LNHNV, CDR2 YYDKDF (reference sequence). This CDR3 spans 14 amino acids. V lost 1 base and J lost 6, with 9 bases in between. The CDR3 reads CATSRVDSAGELFF. CDR3 nucleotides: TGTGCCACCAGCAGAGTAGACAGCGCCGGGGAGCTGTTTTTT.

This chain uses TRBV6-5 with TRBJ2-3; D possibly corresponds to TRBD2 (5 bases). Germline loops: CDR1 MNHEY, CDR2 SVGAGI. CDR3 size: 16 residues. Trimming left V 2 bases short and J 1 base short, with 13 bases between. The CDR3 DNA sequence: TGTGCCAGCAGTTACGATTACGGGATTGGCACAGATACGCAGTATTTT. This gives the protein CASSYDYGIGTDTQYF.

The V and J genes are TRBV10-2 and TRBJ2-3, with a tentative D call TRBD1 (5 bases). CDR3 length equals 14 residues. Trimming cost V 2 bases and J 2 bases, with 8 bases left between them. Germline V CDR1 and CDR2: WSHSY, SAAADI. The CDR3 protein is CASSEGAHTDTQYF. CDR3 coding DNA: TGCGCCAGCAGTGAGGGGGCGCACACAGATACGCAGTATTTT.

This clone was found a few times. The chain employs TRBV24-1 and TRBJ2-7; no definite D call. Germline loops: CDR1 KGHDR, CDR2 SFDVKD. This CDR3 has 13 amino acids. V shed 4 bases and J shed 2 bases, with 8 bases lying between them. The DNA of the CDR3 is TGTGCCACCAGTGAGTCAGGTACCTACGAGCAGTACTTC. Its translation: CATSESGTYEQYF.

J is TRBJ1-1 and V is TRBV3-1 (or the pseudogene TRBV3-2), with 10 positions matching TRBD1. Germline loops: CDR1 LGHDT, CDR2 YNNKEL (reference sequence). The CDR3 contains 14 residues. The V and J ends lost 1 base and 4 bases, in that order; junction bases with no gene match: 0. The CDR3 DNA reads TGTGCCAGCAGCCAAGGGACAGGGGGCACTGAAGCTTTCTTT. Translating gives CASSQGTGGTEAFF.

The V and J genes are TRBV4-1 and TRBJ1-3; D is ambiguous. CDR1 is MGHRA, CDR2 YSYEKL, per germline. Trimming took off 4 bases at V and 0 bases at J, with 13 bases between the two ends. The CDR3 covers 16 residues. CDR3 bases: TGCGCCAGCAGCCCGTTCGGGGAGTACTCTGGAAACACCATATATTTT. This codes for CASSPFGEYSGNTIYF.

The rearrangement joins TRBV7-9 to TRBJ1-2; 7 nucleotides line up with TRBD1. The CDR3 loop spans 14 amino acids. Germline trimming cut 6 bases from V and 5 bases from J; bases unmatched to any gene: 9. CDR1 and CDR2 (germline): SEHNR, FQNEAQ (reference sequence). CDR3 DNA: TGTGCCAGCAGTCGACAGGGCGTTTCTTATGGCTACACCTTC. It encodes CASSRQGVSYGYTF.

This chain joins TRBV28 and TRBJ1-5; no definite D call. Germline V gene lookup returns CDR1 MDHEN and CDR2 SYDVKM. The CDR3 covers 11 residues. The V gene lost 5 bases and the J gene lost 9 bases, with 8 bases spanning the gap. CDR3 protein: CASSGVRPQHF. The CDR3 DNA is TGTGCCAGCAGTGGTGTGAGGCCCCAGCATTTT.

The CDR3 DNA follows: TGTGCCAGCAGCTTAACTTTGAGCACAGATACGCAGTATTTT. Its protein is CASSLTLSTDTQYF. This rearrangement joins TRBV5-8 to TRBJ2-3; D remains unclear. The CDR3 spans 14 residues. Germline lookup yields CDR1 SGHTS and CDR2 YDEGEE. Trimming removed 2 bases from V and 0 bases from J, with 7 bases in between.

The chain employs TRBV5-6 and TRBJ1-5; D is perhaps TRBD1 (5 bases). The V gene's germline CDR1 is SGHDT and CDR2 YYEEEE. The CDR3 extends over 14 amino acids. V gave up 0 bases and J gave up 6 bases, with 10 bases separating them. The CDR3: CASSLGQNGQPQHF. The CDR3 coding sequence is TGTGCCAGCAGCTTGGGACAGAATGGTCAGCCCCAGCATTTT.

V usage is TRBV6-5 and J usage is TRBJ1-4, with 10 nucleotides matching TRBD1. Trimming took 5 bases from V and 4 from J; bases not matched to a gene: 4. The CDR3 has 15 residues. The germline gives CDR1 MNHEY, CDR2 SVGAGI. CDR3 sequence (DNA): TGTGCCAGCAGTCCCGGACAGGGGGGTAATGAAAAACTGTTTTTT. Its translation: CASSPGQGGNEKLFF.

V is TRBV19 and J is TRBJ2-2; tentatively, D is TRBD1 (5 bases). This CDR3 is 14 amino acids long. Trimming stripped 4 bases from V and 1 base from J, with 7 bases between. Germline V CDR1 and CDR2: LNHDA, SQIVND (reference sequence). The CDR3 DNA sequence: TGTGCCAGTAGTACCGGACAGAACACCGGGGAGCTGTTTTTT. It translates to CASSTGQNTGELFF.